The 20 T cell receptor beta chains in this list originate from one sample, sequenced in a study of blood T cell repertoires in COVID-19. Profiling relied on immunoSEQ multiplex PCR, and the TCRdb table lists in-frame clones only, not all of them. The sample records some 270,000 clones, 88% being singletons. Source material: PBMCs or T cells enriched from blood (not recorded which). Every receptor here comes from a woman between 40 and 50 years old who had been exposed to COVID-19.

V gene TRBV24-1 combines with J gene TRBJ2-5; 10 positions match TRBD2. V shed 3 bases and J 5 bases; nucleotides not matched to a gene: 11. Germline V gene data show CDR1 as KGHDR and CDR2 as SFDVKD. This CDR3 has 17 residues. The CDR3 is CATSDAGLAAGRETQYF. CDR3 bases: TGTGCCACCAGTGATGCCGGACTAGCGGCCGGGCGGGAGACCCAGTACTTC.

In DNA form, the CDR3 reads TGTGCCAGCAGCGTAGATAGGGGAAACATTCAGTACTTC. Amino acids: CASSVDRGNIQYF. This sequence joins TRBV9 and TRBJ2-4, with a tentative D call TRBD1 (5 bases). Deletions cut 0 bases from V and 6 bases from J, with 7 bases between. CDR1 is SGDLS, CDR2 YYNGEE, per germline. CDR3 length: 13 residues.

V usage is TRBV2 and J usage is TRBJ2-2; D possibly corresponds to TRBD1 (6 bases). Trimming removed 4 bases from V and 5 bases from J, with 17 bases in between. CDR1 and CDR2 (germline): SNHLY, FYNNEI. The CDR3 runs 16 residues. CDR3 amino acids: CASSALTGLGTGELFF. CDR3 sequence (DNA): TGTGCCAGCAGTGCCCTAACAGGGCTGGGGACCGGGGAGCTGTTTTTT.

The gene calls are TRBV28 and TRBJ2-2; D unclear. The CDR3 has 13 residues. Trimming shortened V by 4 bases and J by 6 bases, and 9 bases separated the two germline ends. CDR1 MDHEN and CDR2 SYDVKM come from the germline V gene. The CDR3 here is CASSYLKPGELFF. The CDR3 DNA sequence: TGTGCCAGCAGTTATTTGAAGCCCGGGGAGCTGTTTTTT.

The chain employs TRBV2 and TRBJ2-3, with 11 bases fitting TRBD2. V trimming: 6 bases; J trimming: 5 bases; junction bases outside the gene matches: 7. This CDR3 contains 15 residues. Looked up from germline, CDR1 is SNHLY and CDR2 is FYNNEI. In DNA form, the CDR3 reads TGTGCCAGCAGACCCGGACTAGCGGGTGGAGATACGCAGTATTTT. Translated: CASRPGLAGGDTQYF.

The V call is TRBV10-3, the J call TRBJ2-2; 8 bases map to TRBD1. This CDR3 spans 14 amino acids. V shed 6 bases, J shed 4 bases, and the junction held 4 bases outside the gene matches. Germline V gene sequence: CDR1 ENHRY, CDR2 SYGVKD. Written as DNA, the CDR3 is TGTGCCATCAGGGACAGGGACTCCACCGGGGAGCTGTTTTTT. As protein: CAIRDRDSTGELFF.

The rearrangement links TRBV2 to TRBJ1-2; D might be TRBD1 (6 bases). Germline V gene lookup returns CDR1 SNHLY and CDR2 FYNNEI. Trimming left V 4 bases short and J 0 bases short, with 9 bases between. The CDR3 loop spans 14 amino acids. The CDR3 DNA reads TGTGCCAGCAGTGGGGACACTACTAACTATGGCTACACCTTC. Amino acid sequence: CASSGDTTNYGYTF.

The chain recombines TRBV5-5 with TRBJ2-7; 7 nucleotides agree with TRBD1. Trimming took 4 bases from V and 6 from J; bases not matched to a gene: 7. The germline V gene encodes CDR1 SGHKS and CDR2 YYEKEE (reference sequence). This CDR3 region has 13 residues. CDR3 loop: CASSRQGSVEQYV. In nucleotides, the CDR3 is TGTGCCAGCAGCCGACAGGGATCGGTCGAGCAGTACGTC.

This clone appeared once. J is TRBJ2-5 and V is TRBV24-1; 7 bases are shared with TRBD1. The CDR3 sequence is 14 residues long. The germline V gene encodes CDR1 KGHDR and CDR2 SFDVKD. Unmatched junction bases numbered 9, after V lost 5 bases and J lost 7 bases. This chain's CDR3 is CATSGRTGSGTQYF. For the CDR3, the DNA is TGTGCCACCAGTGGTCGGACAGGTTCCGGGACCCAGTACTTC.

The rearrangement joins TRBV6-2 or TRBV6-3 to TRBJ2-3; TRBD1 matches 8 bases. After removal of 4 bases from V and 0 bases from J, the junction contained 9 bases not matched to a gene. The CDR3 totals 17 residues. The germline V gene encodes CDR1 MNHEY and CDR2 SVGEGT. This CDR3 reads CASSSPPGQGSTDTQYF. The CDR3 nucleotides are TGTGCCAGCAGTTCTCCGCCCGGACAGGGTAGCACAGATACGCAGTATTTT.

V is TRBV2 and J is TRBJ1-5; D call uncertain. Germline V gene sequence: CDR1 SNHLY, CDR2 FYNNEI. Trimming removed 8 bases at V and 11 bases at J, with 22 bases between. The CDR3 runs 14 residues. The CDR3 DNA sequence: TGTGCCAGCGTTGAGTCCCCCTTGGTAACGGCCCAGCATTTT. As protein: CASVESPLVTAQHF.

The chain has TRBV5-4 and TRBJ2-1, with a possible D match to TRBD2 (5 bases). This CDR3 has 14 amino acids. The V gene's germline CDR1 is SGHNT and CDR2 YYREEE (reference sequence). V was cut by 6 bases and J by 4 bases, with 14 bases left in between. DNA of the CDR3: TGTGCCAGCACAGGCCGGGGTCCATACAATGAGCAGTTCTTC. It yields the protein CASTGRGPYNEQFF.

V gene TRBV18 combines with J gene TRBJ2-7; perhaps TRBD1 as D (6 bases). The germline V and J ends were trimmed by 2 bases and 4 bases, with 12 bases remaining between them. This CDR3 region has 14 residues. Looked up from germline, CDR1 is KGHSH and CDR2 is LQKENI. The CDR3 DNA reads TGTGCCAGCTCACCAAACAGGGATTTGTACGAGCAGTACGTC. It translates to CASSPNRDLYEQYV.

The chain employs TRBV9 and TRBJ2-7, with D uncertain. The CDR3 has 14 amino acids. Trimming stripped 4 bases from V and 5 bases from J, with 16 bases between. CDR1 and CDR2 from the germline V gene are SGDLS and YYNGEE. DNA for the CDR3: TGTGCCAGCAGCCCTCACGCCCTCTCAGACGAGCAGTACGTC. Protein product: CASSPHALSDEQYV.

A single count supports this clone. The J gene is TRBJ2-7, the V gene TRBV10-3, with D unclear. With 6 bases removed from V and 6 bases from J, the gap between germline ends came to 15 bases. CDR1 and CDR2 from the germline V gene are ENHRY and SYGVKD. The CDR3 runs 13 residues. The CDR3 nucleotides read TGTGCCATCAGATCGCCCCTCAGGCCCGAGCAGTACGTC. Amino acid sequence: CAIRSPLRPEQYV.

The chain is built from TRBV3-1 (or the pseudogene TRBV3-2) and TRBJ1-1, with TRBD1 identical over 9 bases. From germline, CDR1 is LGHDT and CDR2 YNNKEL (reference sequence). The ends lost 5 bases at V and 1 base at J; junction bases unmatched: 5. This CDR3 is 15 amino acids long. DNA for the CDR3: TGTGCCAGCAGCAATCCGGGACAGGGGAACACTGAAGCTTTCTTT. Protein product: CASSNPGQGNTEAFF.

This chain links TRBV10-3 with TRBJ2-4; 7 bases fit TRBD1. Germline V gene lookup returns CDR1 ENHRY and CDR2 SYGVKD. The J segment lost 0 bases and the V segment lost 0 bases, leaving 5 bases of the junction unmatched. The CDR3 covers 17 residues. The CDR3 nucleotides are TGTGCCATCAGTGAGTCGGGGACAGTCATAGCCAAAAACATTCAGTACTTC. Translation gives CAISESGTVIAKNIQYF.

This chain uses TRBV21-1 with TRBJ1-4; the table's D call TRBD1 went unverified against the DNA. TRBV21-1 constitutes a pseudogene. The CDR3 runs 20 residues. CDR3 sequence: CASSKQYTGGELEGNEKLFF. The CDR3 DNA reads TGTGCCAGCAGCAAACAATATACAGGGGGCGAGCTTGAGGGGAATGAAAAACTGTTTTTT.

This chain joins TRBV6-1 and TRBJ1-2, with 7 bases identical to TRBD1. In germline, CDR1 is MNHNS, CDR2 SASEGT. V lost 3 bases and J lost 5; bases outside the gene matches: 12. The CDR3 length is 16 residues. DNA for the CDR3: TGTGCCAGCAGTGACCCTTACGGACAGGAGGGGTATGGCTACACCTTC. Translation gives CASSDPYGQEGYGYTF.

This chain connects TRBV18 to TRBJ1-1; tentative D call: TRBD1 (5 bases). The V gene lost 6 bases and the J gene lost 3 bases, with 14 bases spanning the gap. This CDR3 is 14 amino acids long. Germline-derived CDR1 and CDR2 are KGHSH and LQKENI. The CDR3 loop is CASSQGVGDTEAFF. CDR3 nucleotide sequence: TGTGCCAGCTCCCAGGGTGTTGGGGACACTGAAGCTTTCTTT.